This T cell receptor (beta chain) was found in a study of cytomegalovirus exposure and HLA in healthy donors. The study ran its PCR with 60 Vbeta and 13 Jbeta primers. Repertoires were generated with immunoSEQ multiplex PCR, while TCRdb's copy carries only in-frame clones and drops some. The data show 90,000 to 120,000 clones, with about 80% seen just once and approximately 3% held by the top ten. In germline, CDR1 is GTSNPN, CDR2 SVGIG (reference sequence). The CDR3 sequence is 14 residues long. V lost 5 bases and J lost 3; bases outside the gene matches: 8. As regards this clone: The target antigen is unknown.

Study-level results: An analysis that came later showed most CMV-associated TCR beta chains appearing HLA-restricted. Reports described diagnosis of cytomegalovirus status by the classifier as highly specific and sensitive.

Sequencing was done on a sample of PBMCs. This chain connects TRBV30 to TRBJ2-7; 9 nucleotides line up with TRBD1. This sequence originates from a woman between 40 and 50 years old in good health and CMV-seronegative. CDR3 DNA: TGTGCCTGGGGCGGCGGGACAGGGTACTACGAGCAGTACTTC. Translation gives CAWGGGTGYYEQYF.